This TCR beta chain derives from a study of response to subunit inactivated influenza vaccine. Whole-study results and caveats: New T cells are recruited in small numbers by each seasonal influenza vaccination, according to the authors' suggestion.

About this clonotype itself: Its antigen remains unidentified.

TCRdb processed the RT-PCR reads anew with MiXCR; each CDR3 protein has one entry. Altogether around 750,000 distinct CDR3 sequences are present, 20% to 25% being singletons, with the ten largest covering about a tenth. The CDR3 sequence is 15 residues long. V shed 2 bases and J 0 bases; nucleotides not matched to a gene: 2. In germline, CDR1 is MNHEY, CDR2 SVGAGI. This rearrangement joins TRBV6-5 to TRBJ2-3, with 7 bases fitting TRBD1. The source was PBMCs from blood, collected roughly 5 days after vaccination. This TCR was sampled from a middle-aged man who received an inactivated influenza vaccine. The CDR3: CASSYQQGSTDTQYF. Here the CDR3 DNA reads TGTGCCAGCAGTTACCAACAGGGGAGCACAGATACGCAGTATTTT.